The T cell receptor (beta chain) under discussion was sequenced for a study of T cell changes during pregnancy in multiple sclerosis. There are 14 residues in the CDR3. The germline V and J ends were trimmed by 3 bases and 5 bases, with 11 bases remaining between them. In germline, CDR1 is ENHRY, CDR2 SYGVKD. Here immunoSEQ multiplex PCR was the method, and the copy in TCRdb shows in-frame clones only, minus some. Of tens of thousands of clones detected, less than 95% appear once; the ten largest clones hold around 0.89%. The sequences come from peripheral blood, collected in the second trimester of pregnancy. The receptor was isolated from a female donor with multiple sclerosis, enrolled in a pregnancy study. This sequence joins TRBV10-3 and TRBJ1-5, with a tentative D call TRBD1 (6 bases). CDR3 protein: CAISELAGDQPQHF. In DNA form, the CDR3 reads TGTGCCATCAGTGAATTGGCAGGGGATCAGCCCCAGCATTTT.